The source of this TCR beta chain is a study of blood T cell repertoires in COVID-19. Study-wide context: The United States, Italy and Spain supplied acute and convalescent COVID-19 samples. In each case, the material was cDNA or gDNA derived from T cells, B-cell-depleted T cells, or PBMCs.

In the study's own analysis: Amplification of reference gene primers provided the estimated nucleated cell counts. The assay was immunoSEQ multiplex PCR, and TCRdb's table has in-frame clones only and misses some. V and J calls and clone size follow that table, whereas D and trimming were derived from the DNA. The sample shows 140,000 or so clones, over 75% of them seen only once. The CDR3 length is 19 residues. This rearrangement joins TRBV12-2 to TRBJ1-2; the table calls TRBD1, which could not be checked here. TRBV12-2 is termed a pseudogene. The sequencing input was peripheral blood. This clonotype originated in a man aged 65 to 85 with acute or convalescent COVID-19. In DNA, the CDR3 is TGTGCAAGTCGCTTATCGAGGGGGAACAGGGTTCGCCCATACGGGGGCTACACCTTC. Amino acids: CASRLSRGNRVRPYGGYTF.